The rows below give T cell receptor beta chains drawn from one sample of a study of blood T cell repertoires in COVID-19. Generated by immunoSEQ multiplex PCR, the TCRdb table keeps only in-frame clones and is missing some. Among roughly 250,000 clones listed, about 86% were seen once. The source material was peripheral blood. The receptors come from a woman younger than 45 with COVID-19, enrolled during active disease. Each CDR3 is given with its conserved first and last residue. The order of the fields is D gene, J gene, V gene, clone size, CDR3 protein, CDR3 DNA. The D gene is left open where the match is weak. Clone size is shown for a subset of rows, as once, few, many or a class of expanded clone.

d_call: TRBD1; j_call: TRBJ1-5; v_call: TRBV27; clone_size: once; cdr3_aa: CASSIDRERPQHF; cdr3_nt: TGTGCCAGCAGTATAGACAGGGAAAGGCCCCAGCATTTT
d_call: TRBD2; j_call: TRBJ2-3; v_call: TRBV10-3; clone_size: NA; cdr3_aa: CAIRGDYDTDTQYF; cdr3_nt: TGTGCCATCAGGGGGGACTATGACACAGATACGCAGTATTTT
d_call: NA; j_call: TRBJ1-3; v_call: TRBV6-2/TRBV6-3; clone_size: NA; cdr3_aa: CASSFGGADTIYF; cdr3_nt: TGTGCCAGCAGTTTTGGGGGCGCGGACACCATATATTTT
d_call: NA; j_call: TRBJ1-3; v_call: TRBV4-1; clone_size: NA; cdr3_aa: CASSDTTGGNTIYF; cdr3_nt: TGCGCCAGCAGCGATACCACGGGGGGAAACACCATATATTTT
d_call: NA; j_call: TRBJ1-5; v_call: TRBV4-1; clone_size: NA; cdr3_aa: CASSQDPDGGQPQHF; cdr3_nt: TGCGCCAGCAGCCAAGATCCGGACGGAGGTCAGCCCCAGCATTTT
d_call: TRBD1; j_call: TRBJ2-7; v_call: TRBV5-6; clone_size: NA; cdr3_aa: CASSLTGQGSYEQYF; cdr3_nt: TGTGCCAGCAGCTTGACGGGACAGGGCTCCTACGAGCAGTACTTC
d_call: NA; j_call: TRBJ1-2; v_call: TRBV6-5; clone_size: NA; cdr3_aa: CASSYSPVDSYGYTF; cdr3_nt: TGTGCCAGCAGTTACTCCCCTGTGGACAGCTATGGCTACACCTTC
d_call: NA; j_call: TRBJ1-3; v_call: TRBV15; clone_size: few; cdr3_aa: CATKGVYGNTIYF; cdr3_nt: TGTGCCACCAAGGGGGTCTACGGAAACACCATATATTTT
d_call: TRBD2; j_call: TRBJ2-5; v_call: TRBV9; clone_size: NA; cdr3_aa: CASSVHSGVAGGGETQYF; cdr3_nt: TGTGCCAGCAGCGTACACTCGGGCGTAGCGGGCGGGGGGGAGACCCAGTACTTC
d_call: TRBD1; j_call: TRBJ2-2; v_call: TRBV7-8; clone_size: NA; cdr3_aa: CASSQISTGPNTGELFF; cdr3_nt: TGTGCCAGCAGCCAGATTTCGACAGGGCCGAACACCGGGGAGCTGTTTTTT
d_call: TRBD1; j_call: TRBJ2-2; v_call: TRBV5-5; clone_size: NA; cdr3_aa: CASSLGGGFSYGGELFF; cdr3_nt: TGTGCCAGCAGCTTGGGAGGGGGCTTCTCTTACGGCGGGGAGCTGTTTTTT
d_call: TRBD1; j_call: TRBJ2-2; v_call: TRBV30; clone_size: NA; cdr3_aa: CAWSSGTGASGELFF; cdr3_nt: TGTGCCTGGAGTTCCGGGACAGGGGCCTCCGGGGAGCTGTTTTTT
d_call: NA; j_call: TRBJ2-6; v_call: TRBV28; clone_size: NA; cdr3_aa: CASSPRRVANVLTF; cdr3_nt: TGTGCCAGCAGTCCACGCCGGGTTGCCAACGTCCTGACTTTC
d_call: NA; j_call: TRBJ1-5; v_call: TRBV19; clone_size: NA; cdr3_aa: CASNPESSRQPQHF; cdr3_nt: TGTGCCAGTAATCCAGAAAGCTCCAGGCAGCCCCAGCATTTT
d_call: TRBD1; j_call: TRBJ1-2; v_call: TRBV28; clone_size: NA; cdr3_aa: CASLRIGQGYGYTF; cdr3_nt: TGTGCCAGCTTAAGGATAGGACAGGGGTATGGCTACACCTTC